These 29 T cell receptor beta chains were sequenced from one sample in a study of OX40 agonist ivuxolimab in advanced cancers. Measured with immunoSEQ multiplex PCR; TCRdb has only the in-frame clones, and not every one. Seen here are approximately 70,000 clones, roughly 85% observed once, and the top ten hold roughly 8.2%. The specimen was CD4+ or CD8+ T cells sorted from blood, collected in a trial of the OX40 agonist ivuxolimab. Receptors originate from an adult with an advanced solid tumor such as melanoma, head and neck, liver or kidney cancer.

As DNA, the CDR3 is TGTGCCAGCAGCGTTGAGTTGCTAAACACTGAAGCTTTCTTT. Residues: CASSVELLNTEAFF. The chain employs TRBV9 and TRBJ1-1; D not resolved. The germline V gene has CDR1 SGDLS and CDR2 YYNGEE. The CDR3 has 14 residues. The V end lost 2 bases, the J end lost 2 bases, and 10 bases lay between the germline ends. The full variable domain, completed using reference TRBV9 and TRBJ1-1, is DSGVTQTPKHLITATGQRVTLRCSPRSGDLSVYWYQQSLDQGLQFLIQYYNGEERAKGNILERFSAQQFPDLHSELNLSSLELGDSALYFCASSVELLNTEAFFGQGTRLTVV.

This chain joins TRBV28 and TRBJ2-4; D possibly matches TRBD1 or TRBD2 (6 bases each). V lost 5 bases to trimming and J lost 15 bases, with 23 bases between them. Germline CDR1 is MDHEN and CDR2 is SYDVKM. The CDR3 runs to 14 residues. CDR3 nucleotides: TGTGCCAGCAGTGGAATGGGGACTCGCATACAGGGGTACTTC. Translation gives CASSGMGTRIQGYF.

This clone was counted a single time. The J gene is TRBJ1-4, the V gene TRBV4-2; D uncertain. CDR1 and CDR2 from the germline V gene are LGHNA and YNFKEQ. The CDR3 spans 15 residues. V was cut by 1 base and J by 2 bases, with 8 bases left in between. CDR3: CASSQAGETNEKLFF. CDR3 DNA sequence: TGTGCCAGCAGCCAAGCAGGAGAGACTAATGAAAAACTGTTTTTT.

The chain is built from TRBV11-3 and TRBJ2-7; TRBD2 might be the D (6 bases). Per germline, CDR1 SGHNT and CDR2 YENEEA. V lost 1 base and J lost 6, with 10 bases in between. The CDR3 has 13 residues. CDR3 sequence (DNA): TGTGCCAGCAGCTTAGCGGGGGTAGGCGAGCAGTACTTC. Translated, it gives CASSLAGVGEQYF.

Only one count was recorded for this clone. The chain combines TRBV10-3 with TRBJ2-7; 12 bases are a match to TRBD1. The ends lost 6 bases at V and 7 bases at J; junction bases unmatched: 7. The CDR3 length is 14 residues. Germline V gene lookup returns CDR1 ENHRY and CDR2 SYGVKD. In DNA, the CDR3 is TGTGCCATCAGACCGGGACAGGGGGCTGAAGAGCAGTACTTC. As protein: CAIRPGQGAEEQYF.

The V call is TRBV5-6, the J call TRBJ2-7, with TRBD1 identical over 7 bases. The germline V gene encodes CDR1 SGHDT and CDR2 YYEEEE. The CDR3 runs to 14 residues. Unmatched junction bases numbered 2, after V lost 0 bases and J lost 2 bases. CDR3 residues: CASSLDRGAYEQYF. The CDR3 DNA follows: TGTGCCAGCAGCTTGGACAGGGGAGCCTACGAGCAGTACTTC. Combining the CDR3 with reference TRBV5-6 and TRBJ2-7 gives the whole variable domain DAGVTQSPTHLIKTRGQQVTLRCSPKSGHDTVSWYQQALGQGPQFIFQYYEEEERQRGNFPDRFSGHQFPNYSSELNVNALLLGDSALYLCASSLDRGAYEQYFGPGTRLTVT.

The chain is built from TRBV5-1 and TRBJ2-2; TRBD1 agrees at 7 bases. The germline V gene encodes CDR1 SGHRS and CDR2 YFSETQ. The CDR3 is 16 residues long. V shed 0 bases and J 6 bases; nucleotides not matched to a gene: 8. The CDR3 DNA reads as TGCGCCAGCAGCTTGGCCCGACAGGGAAGGGCCGGGGAGCTGTTTTTT. This codes for CASSLARQGRAGELFF. The full variable domain, completed using reference TRBV5-1 and TRBJ2-2, is KAGVTQTPRYLIKTRGQQVTLSCSPISGHRSVSWYQQTPGQGLQFLFEYFSETQRNKGNFPGRFSGRQFSNSRSEMNVSTLELGDSALYLCASSLARQGRAGELFFGEGSRLTVL.

The chain combines TRBV2 with TRBJ2-3, with 8 bases matching TRBD2. Germline-derived CDR1 and CDR2 are SNHLY and FYNNEI. Trimming took 4 bases from V and 5 from J; bases not matched to a gene: 8. This CDR3 comprises 15 residues. The CDR3 loop is CASSASRGEIDTQYF. The CDR3 DNA sequence: TGTGCCAGCAGTGCTTCGCGGGGGGAGATAGATACGCAGTATTTT.

V is TRBV15 and J is TRBJ2-3; D possibly uses TRBD1 or TRBD2 (6 bases each). The CDR3 has 15 amino acids. The ends were cut back, 3 bases at V and 2 bases at J, with 12 bases in the middle. The germline gives CDR1 LNHNV, CDR2 YYDKDF (reference sequence). Written as DNA, the CDR3 is TGTGCCACCAGCAGCATGGGGGGACACACAGATACGCAGTATTTT. Protein product: CATSSMGGHTDTQYF.

V and J are TRBV5-1 and TRBJ2-3, with unresolved D. The CDR3 length is 18 residues. Germline lookup yields CDR1 SGHRS and CDR2 YFSETQ. V gave up 3 bases and J gave up 0 bases, with 20 bases separating them. CDR3: CASSYRTAARSSTDTQYF. For the CDR3, the DNA is TGCGCCAGCAGCTATAGAACGGCCGCGAGATCTAGCACAGATACGCAGTATTTT.

CDR3 sequence (DNA): TGTGCCAGTAGTACCCCTCATTCGAAGGAGCCCCAGCATTTT. This sequence encodes CASSTPHSKEPQHF. This chain connects TRBV19 to TRBJ1-5; D is unclear. Germline lookup yields CDR1 LNHDA and CDR2 SQIVND (reference sequence). The V end was cut by 4 bases, the J end by 8 bases, with 15 bases between. The CDR3 loop spans 14 amino acids.

This rearrangement joins TRBV5-1 to TRBJ2-2, with D possibly TRBD1 on 5 matching bases. Germline CDR1 is SGHRS and CDR2 is YFSETQ. The CDR3 loop spans 17 amino acids. With 7 bases removed from V and 3 bases from J, the gap between germline ends came to 22 bases. The CDR3 reads CASYPRLDSFHTGELFF. CDR3 in DNA: TGCGCCAGCTATCCCCGCCTCGACAGTTTTCACACCGGGGAGCTGTTTTTT. Full variable domain (outside the CDR3, taken from reference TRBV5-1 and TRBJ2-2): KAGVTQTPRYLIKTRGQQVTLSCSPISGHRSVSWYQQTPGQGLQFLFEYFSETQRNKGNFPGRFSGRQFSNSRSEMNVSTLELGDSALYLCASYPRLDSFHTGELFFGEGSRLTVL.

CDR3 in amino acids: CASKGLAGAGELFF. The DNA for the CDR3 is TGTGCCAGCAAGGGGCTAGCAGGGGCCGGGGAGCTGTTTTTT. The chain has TRBV6-5 and TRBJ2-2; D might be TRBD1 (6 bases). The V and J ends lost 7 bases and 6 bases respectively, with 15 bases between them. The CDR3 sequence is 14 residues long. Germline lookup yields CDR1 MNHEY and CDR2 SVGAGI.

The chain couples TRBV7-2 to TRBJ1-2; D gene ambiguous. The V end lost 1 base, the J end lost 8 bases, and 14 bases lay between the germline ends. In germline, CDR1 is SGHTA, CDR2 FQGNSA. The CDR3 loop spans 14 amino acids. DNA for the CDR3: TGTGCCAGCAGCTTAGACAGTTCGTCGAGAGGCTACACCTTC. Translation gives CASSLDSSSRGYTF.

V usage is TRBV21-1 and J usage is TRBJ1-2; the tabulated D call, TRBD1, remains unverified against the DNA. TRBV21-1 corresponds to a pseudogene. The CDR3 contains 12 residues. The chain's CDR3 is CASYDREDGYTF. Here the CDR3 DNA reads TGTGCCAGCTATGACAGAGAGGACGGCTACACCTTC.

J is TRBJ1-1 and V is TRBV4-3, with 10 bases matching TRBD1. Losses at the gene ends were 1 base for V and 5 bases for J; bases not matched to a gene: 4. CDR1 is LGHNA, CDR2 YSLEER, per germline. The CDR3 has 15 amino acids. CDR3 sequence: CASSQGQGAGTEAFF. In DNA form, the CDR3 reads TGCGCCAGCAGCCAAGGACAGGGGGCAGGGACTGAAGCTTTCTTT.

In DNA form, the CDR3 reads TGTGCCAGCAGTTTCCAACCCCAAGCCTACAATGAGCAGTTCTTC. This codes for CASSFQPQAYNEQFF. The chain links TRBV6-6 to TRBJ2-1; D gene ambiguous. The V end was cut by 4 bases, the J end by 2 bases, with 12 bases between. The CDR3 totals 15 residues. CDR1 is MNHNY and CDR2 is SVGAGI in the germline V gene (reference sequence).

The genes are TRBV19 and TRBJ2-1; D is ambiguous. The V and J ends lost 8 bases and 6 bases respectively, with 5 bases between them. CDR3 length: 10 residues. CDR1 is LNHDA and CDR2 is SQIVND in the germline V gene (reference sequence). CDR3 sequence reads: CASGSNEQFF. CDR3 sequence (DNA): TGTGCCAGTGGCAGCAATGAGCAGTTCTTC. The full variable domain, its missing parts supplied by reference TRBV19 and TRBJ2-1, is DGGITQSPKYLFRKEGQNVTLSCEQNLNHDAMYWYRQDPGQGLRLIYYSQIVNDFQKGDIAEGYSVSREKKESFPLTVTSAQKNPTAFYLCASGSNEQFFGPGTRLTVL.

To note about this clone: The sample has other DNA sequences that encode this CDR3 too. The chain couples TRBV11-3 to TRBJ1-1, with D perhaps matching TRBD1 (6 bases). Trimming pared 3 bases from V and 7 bases from J, leaving 6 bases between. The CDR3 runs 11 residues. Germline CDR1 and CDR2: SGHNT and YENEEA. CDR3 sequence: CASSFRGEAFF. The CDR3 bases are TGTGCCAGCAGCTTCAGGGGTGAAGCTTTCTTT. The complete variable domain, with remaining parts taken from reference TRBV11-3 and TRBJ1-1, reads EAGVVQSPRYKIIEKKQPVAFWCNPISGHNTLYWYLQNLGQGPELLIRYENEEAVDDSQLPKDRFSAERLKGVDSTLKIQPAELGDSAVYLCASSFRGEAFFGQGTRLTVV.

The chain uses TRBV15 and TRBJ1-4, with D hard to call. Germline loops: CDR1 LNHNV, CDR2 YYDKDF (reference sequence). Between the trimmed V and J ends, which lost 0 bases and 8 bases, there was a span of 13 bases. CDR3 length: 15 residues. The CDR3 DNA reads as TGTGCCACCAGCAGAGATAGAGGGTTTAGGGAAAAACTGTTTTTT. Its protein is CATSRDRGFREKLFF.

V is TRBV2 and J is TRBJ1-5; possibly TRBD1 for D (6 bases). Germline lookup yields CDR1 SNHLY and CDR2 FYNNEI. The CDR3 sequence is 14 residues long. V dropped 4 bases and J dropped 6 bases, with 13 bases sitting between them. CDR3 bases: TGTGCCAGCAGTGCGTTACAGGGAGGTCAGCCCCAGCATTTT. It specifies CASSALQGGQPQHF.

This chain connects TRBV18 to TRBJ2-1; TRBD2 is a possible D gene (5 bases). This CDR3 has 15 amino acids. Trimming shortened V by 3 bases and J by 0 bases, and 9 bases separated the two germline ends. Germline CDR1 KGHSH, CDR2 LQKENI. The CDR3 protein is CASSPLGSSYNEQFF. The CDR3 nucleotides are TGTGCCAGCTCACCCCTGGGGAGCTCCTACAATGAGCAGTTCTTC.

The chain is built from TRBV9 and TRBJ1-4; D perhaps matches TRBD1 (6 bases). The CDR3 sequence is 16 residues long. V was clipped by 0 bases and J by 0 bases, with 9 bases between them. Germline V lookup: CDR1 SGDLS, CDR2 YYNGEE. CDR3 nucleotides: TGTGCCAGCAGCGTAGGACAGGTTGCAACTAATGAAAAACTGTTTTTT. Protein product: CASSVGQVATNEKLFF.

J is TRBJ2-5 and V is TRBV30; a weak D match, TRBD1 (5 bases). Per germline, CDR1 GTSNPN and CDR2 SVGIG (reference sequence). The CDR3 loop spans 11 amino acids. Trimming shortened V by 5 bases and J by 2 bases, and 6 bases separated the two germline ends. The CDR3 bases are TGTGCCTGGGGGGCTCAAGAGACCCAGTACTTC. Its protein is CAWGAQETQYF.

The J gene is TRBJ2-1, the V gene TRBV11-3; unclear D gene. This CDR3 contains 15 residues. Germline V lookup: CDR1 SGHNT, CDR2 YENEEA. V was pared by 5 bases and J by 2 bases, with 13 bases between. The CDR3: CASSQDGPAYNEQFF. The CDR3 region has the DNA TGTGCCAGCAGCCAGGACGGACCAGCCTACAATGAGCAGTTCTTC.

The chain recombines TRBV27 with TRBJ1-2, with D possibly being TRBD1 (6 bases). The ends were cut back, 2 bases at V and 4 bases at J, with 11 bases in the middle. Per the germline V gene, CDR1 is MNHEY and CDR2 is SMNVEV (reference sequence). This CDR3 contains 14 residues. The CDR3 reads CASSLRGHIYGYTF. In DNA form, the CDR3 reads TGTGCCAGCAGTTTAAGGGGACACATCTATGGCTACACCTTC.

The chain links TRBV9 to TRBJ2-3; 9 nucleotides align to TRBD1. The J segment lost 5 bases and the V segment lost 3 bases, leaving 4 bases of the junction unmatched. The CDR3 is made up of 14 amino acids. CDR1 and CDR2 (germline): SGDLS, YYNGEE. The CDR3 nucleotides are TGTGCCAGCAGCGACAGGGGGCAGAAAGATACGCAGTATTTT. Translated, it gives CASSDRGQKDTQYF.

V usage is TRBV5-6 and J usage is TRBJ2-7, with D tentatively TRBD1 or TRBD2 (5 bases each). The CDR3 length is 14 residues. Germline V gives CDR1 SGHDT, CDR2 YYEEEE. Trimming took off 6 bases at V and 7 bases at J, with 20 bases between the two ends. The CDR3 region has the DNA TGTGCCAGCAACGAACCTCGGGGCGATGAAGAGCAGTACTTC. Its protein is CASNEPRGDEEQYF.

The genes are TRBV5-5 and TRBJ2-2; 7 bases map to TRBD2. The length of the CDR3 is 15 residues. Trimming cost V 4 bases and J 4 bases; bases outside gene matches: 7. The germline V gene encodes CDR1 SGHKS and CDR2 YYEKEE (reference sequence). Written as DNA, the CDR3 is TGTGCCAGCAGCCCCCAAGCGGGGTTCACCGGGGAGCTGTTTTTT. It encodes CASSPQAGFTGELFF.